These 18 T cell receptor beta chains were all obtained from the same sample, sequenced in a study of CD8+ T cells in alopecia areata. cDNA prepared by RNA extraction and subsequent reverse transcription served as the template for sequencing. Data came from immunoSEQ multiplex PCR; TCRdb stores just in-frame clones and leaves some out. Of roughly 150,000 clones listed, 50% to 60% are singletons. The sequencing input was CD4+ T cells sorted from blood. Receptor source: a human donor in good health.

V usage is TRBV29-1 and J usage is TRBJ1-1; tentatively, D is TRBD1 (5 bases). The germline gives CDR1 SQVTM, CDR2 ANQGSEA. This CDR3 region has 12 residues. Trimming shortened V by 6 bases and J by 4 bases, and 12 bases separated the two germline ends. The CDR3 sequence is CSVDRDLTEAFF. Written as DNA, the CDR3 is TGCAGCGTCGATAGGGACCTCACTGAAGCTTTCTTT.

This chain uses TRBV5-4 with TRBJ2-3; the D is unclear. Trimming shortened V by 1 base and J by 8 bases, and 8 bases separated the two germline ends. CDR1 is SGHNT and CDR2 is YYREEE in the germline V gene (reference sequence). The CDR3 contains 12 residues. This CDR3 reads CASSLYGGTQYF. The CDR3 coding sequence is TGTGCCAGCAGCTTGTATGGTGGTACGCAGTATTTT.

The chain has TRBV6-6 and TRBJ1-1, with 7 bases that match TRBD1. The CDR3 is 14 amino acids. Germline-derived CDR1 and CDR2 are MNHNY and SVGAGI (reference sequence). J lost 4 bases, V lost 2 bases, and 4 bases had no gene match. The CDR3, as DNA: TGTGCCAGCAGTTACGGCAGGGGGGCCACTGAAGCTTTCTTT. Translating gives CASSYGRGATEAFF.

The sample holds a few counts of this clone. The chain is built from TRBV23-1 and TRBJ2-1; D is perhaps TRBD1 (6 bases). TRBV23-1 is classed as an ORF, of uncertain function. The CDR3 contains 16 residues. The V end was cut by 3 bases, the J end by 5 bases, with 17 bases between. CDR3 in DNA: TGCGCCAGCAGTCAGAACGGGACACTTGGGGACAATGAGCAGTTCTTC. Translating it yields CASSQNGTLGDNEQFF.

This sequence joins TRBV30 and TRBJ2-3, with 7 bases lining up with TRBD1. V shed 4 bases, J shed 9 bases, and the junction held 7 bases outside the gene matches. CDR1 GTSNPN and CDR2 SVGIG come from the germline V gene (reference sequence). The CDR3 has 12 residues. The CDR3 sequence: CAWTPTGETQYF. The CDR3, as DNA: TGTGCCTGGACTCCAACAGGGGAGACGCAGTATTTT.

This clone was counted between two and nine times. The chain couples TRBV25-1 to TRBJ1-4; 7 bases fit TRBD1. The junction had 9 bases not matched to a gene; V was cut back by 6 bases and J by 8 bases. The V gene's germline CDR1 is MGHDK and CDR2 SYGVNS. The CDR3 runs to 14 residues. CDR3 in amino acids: CASRETGYGEKLFF. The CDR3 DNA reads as TGTGCCAGCAGAGAGACAGGGTATGGCGAAAAACTGTTTTTT.

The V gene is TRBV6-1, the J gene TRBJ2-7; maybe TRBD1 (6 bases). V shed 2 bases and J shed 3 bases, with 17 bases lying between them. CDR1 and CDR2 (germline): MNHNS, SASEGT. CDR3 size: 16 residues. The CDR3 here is CASSESGVGANYEQYF. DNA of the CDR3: TGTGCCAGCAGTGAAAGCGGTGTGGGGGCCAACTACGAGCAGTACTTC.

Here the CDR3 DNA reads TGTGCTGCCTCGCGGAAGTACCAAGAGACCCAGTACTTC. As protein: CAASRKYQETQYF. V gene TRBV19 combines with J gene TRBJ2-5; D uncertain. The V gene's germline CDR1 is LNHDA and CDR2 SQIVND (reference sequence). The CDR3 spans 13 residues.

CDR3 nucleotides: TGTGCCAGCAGCCGCGACAGCATCCAGTACTTC. This translates into CASSRDSIQYF. V and J are TRBV7-2 and TRBJ2-5; tentatively, D is TRBD1 (5 bases). V was cut by 5 bases and J by 10 bases, with 11 bases left in between. The germline gives CDR1 SGHTA, CDR2 FQGNSA. This CDR3 has 11 residues.

The CDR3, as DNA: TGTGCCAGCAGCTCACGCGGCCTAGCGGGAGGTCCCTACAATGAGCAGTTCTTC. Encoded protein: CASSSRGLAGGPYNEQFF. The chain carries TRBV5-6 and TRBJ2-1; 11 bases map to TRBD2. The trim removed 3 bases at V and 2 bases at J, leaving 10 bases unmatched. The CDR3 is made up of 18 amino acids. Per the germline V gene, CDR1 is SGHDT and CDR2 is YYEEEE.

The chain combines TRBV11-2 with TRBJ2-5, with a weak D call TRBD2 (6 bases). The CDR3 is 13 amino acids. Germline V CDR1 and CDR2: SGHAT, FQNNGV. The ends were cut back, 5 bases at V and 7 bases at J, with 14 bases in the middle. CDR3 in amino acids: CASSAGLEATQYF. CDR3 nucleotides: TGTGCCAGCAGCGCGGGACTTGAGGCGACCCAGTACTTC.

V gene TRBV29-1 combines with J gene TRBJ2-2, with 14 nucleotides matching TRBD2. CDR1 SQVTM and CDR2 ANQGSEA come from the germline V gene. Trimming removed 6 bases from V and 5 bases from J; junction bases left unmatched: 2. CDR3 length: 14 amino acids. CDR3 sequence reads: CSVGTSGRTGELFF. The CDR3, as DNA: TGCAGCGTGGGGACTAGCGGGAGAACCGGGGAGCTGTTTTTT.

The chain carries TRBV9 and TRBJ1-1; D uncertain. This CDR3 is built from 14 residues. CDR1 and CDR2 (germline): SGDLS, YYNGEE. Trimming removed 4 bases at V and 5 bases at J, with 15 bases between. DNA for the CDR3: TGTGCCAGCAGCCCCCCTAAACGGGAGACTGAAGCTTTCTTT. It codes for CASSPPKRETEAFF.

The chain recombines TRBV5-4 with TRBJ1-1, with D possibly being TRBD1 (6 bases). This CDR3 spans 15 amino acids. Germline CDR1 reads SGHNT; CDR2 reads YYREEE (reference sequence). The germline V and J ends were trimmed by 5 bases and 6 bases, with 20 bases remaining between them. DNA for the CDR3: TGTGCCAGCAGTGTCAGCCAGGGGTACTTCGCTGAAGCTTTCTTT. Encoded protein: CASSVSQGYFAEAFF.

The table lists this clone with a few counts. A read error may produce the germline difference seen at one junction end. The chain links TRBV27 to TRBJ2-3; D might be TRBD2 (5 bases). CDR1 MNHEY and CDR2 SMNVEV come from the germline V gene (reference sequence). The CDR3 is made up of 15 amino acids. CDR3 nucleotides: TGTGCCAGCAGCTTATCGAGGGCTAGCACAGATACGCAGTATTTT. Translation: CASSLSRASTDTQYF.

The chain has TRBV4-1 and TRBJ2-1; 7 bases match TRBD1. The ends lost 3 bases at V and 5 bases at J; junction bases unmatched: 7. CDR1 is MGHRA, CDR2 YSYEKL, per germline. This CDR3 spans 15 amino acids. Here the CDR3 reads CASSHPAQGHNEQFF. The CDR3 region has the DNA TGCGCCAGCAGCCACCCCGCACAGGGGCACAATGAGCAGTTCTTC.

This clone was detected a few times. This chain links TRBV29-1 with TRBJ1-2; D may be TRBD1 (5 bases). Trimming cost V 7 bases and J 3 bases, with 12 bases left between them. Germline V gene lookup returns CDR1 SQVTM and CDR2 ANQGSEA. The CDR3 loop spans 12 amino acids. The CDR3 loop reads CSGLDRDYGYTF. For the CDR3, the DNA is TGCAGCGGCCTAGACAGAGACTATGGCTACACCTTC.

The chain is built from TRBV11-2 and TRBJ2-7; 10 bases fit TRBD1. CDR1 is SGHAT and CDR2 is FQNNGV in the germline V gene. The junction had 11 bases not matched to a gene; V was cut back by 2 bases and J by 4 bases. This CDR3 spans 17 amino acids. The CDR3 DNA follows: TGTGCCAGCAGCTTAACGACAGGGGGCGCTGGGCTATACGAGCAGTACTTC. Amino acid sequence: CASSLTTGGAGLYEQYF.